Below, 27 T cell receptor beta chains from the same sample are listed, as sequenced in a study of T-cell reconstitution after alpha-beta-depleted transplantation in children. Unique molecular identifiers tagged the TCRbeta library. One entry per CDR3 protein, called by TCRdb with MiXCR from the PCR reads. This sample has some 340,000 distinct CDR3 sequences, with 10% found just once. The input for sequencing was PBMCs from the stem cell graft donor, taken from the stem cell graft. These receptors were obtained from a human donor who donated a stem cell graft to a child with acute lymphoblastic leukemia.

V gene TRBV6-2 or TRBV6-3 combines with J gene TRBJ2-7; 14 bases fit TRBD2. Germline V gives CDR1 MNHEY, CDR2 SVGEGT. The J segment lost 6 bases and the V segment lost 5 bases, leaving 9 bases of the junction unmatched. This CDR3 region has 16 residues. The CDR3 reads CASSRGLAGGIGEQYF. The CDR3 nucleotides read TGTGCCAGCAGTCGAGGACTAGCGGGAGGAATAGGCGAGCAGTACTTC.

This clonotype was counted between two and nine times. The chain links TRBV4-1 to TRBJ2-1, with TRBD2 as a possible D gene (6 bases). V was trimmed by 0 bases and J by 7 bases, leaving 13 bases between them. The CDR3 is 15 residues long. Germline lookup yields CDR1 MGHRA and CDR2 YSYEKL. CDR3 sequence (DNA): TGCGCCAGCAGCCAAGAACCGGGAGAGGGAAATGAGCAGTTCTTC. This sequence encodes CASSQEPGEGNEQFF.

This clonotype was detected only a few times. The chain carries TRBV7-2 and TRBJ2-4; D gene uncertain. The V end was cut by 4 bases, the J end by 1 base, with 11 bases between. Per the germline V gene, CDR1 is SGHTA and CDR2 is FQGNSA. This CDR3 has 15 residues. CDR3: CASSSPTRAKNIQYF. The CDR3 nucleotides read TGTGCCAGCAGCTCCCCAACCAGGGCCAAAAACATTCAGTACTTC.

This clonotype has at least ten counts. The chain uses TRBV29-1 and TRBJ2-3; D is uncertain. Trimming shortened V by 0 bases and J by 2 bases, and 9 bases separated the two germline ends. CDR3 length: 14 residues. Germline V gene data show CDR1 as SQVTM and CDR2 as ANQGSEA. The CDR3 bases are TGCAGCGTTGAAGACGGCGGCGCCACAGATACGCAGTATTTT. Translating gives CSVEDGGATDTQYF.

The CDR3 loop is CASSSIRQGEKAFF. DNA of the CDR3: TGCGCCAGCAGCTCAATTAGACAGGGGGAAAAAGCTTTCTTT. The rearrangement links TRBV5-1 to TRBJ1-1; 9 nucleotides align to TRBD1. V lost 3 bases, J lost 9 bases, and 9 bases stayed unmatched. Germline V gives CDR1 SGHRS, CDR2 YFSETQ. This CDR3 contains 14 residues. The full variable domain, with the rest looked up from reference TRBV5-1 and TRBJ1-1, is KAGVTQTPRYLIKTRGQQVTLSCSPISGHRSVSWYQQTPGQGLQFLFEYFSETQRNKGNFPGRFSGRQFSNSRSEMNVSTLELGDSALYLCASSSIRQGEKAFFGQGTRLTVV.

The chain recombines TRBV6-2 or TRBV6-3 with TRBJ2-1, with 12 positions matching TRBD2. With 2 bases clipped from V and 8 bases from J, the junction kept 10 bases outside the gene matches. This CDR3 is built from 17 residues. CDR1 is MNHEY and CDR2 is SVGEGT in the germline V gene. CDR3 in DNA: TGTGCCAGCAGTTACGACAGGGGGCCTAGCGGGAGGGATGAGCAGTTCTTC. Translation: CASSYDRGPSGRDEQFF.

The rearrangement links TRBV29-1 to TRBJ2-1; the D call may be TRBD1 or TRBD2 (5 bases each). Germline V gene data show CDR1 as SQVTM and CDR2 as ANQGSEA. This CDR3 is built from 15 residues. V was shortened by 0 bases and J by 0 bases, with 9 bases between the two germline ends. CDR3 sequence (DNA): TGCAGCGTTGAAGATGAGAGGGGCTCCTACAATGAGCAGTTCTTC. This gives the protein CSVEDERGSYNEQFF.

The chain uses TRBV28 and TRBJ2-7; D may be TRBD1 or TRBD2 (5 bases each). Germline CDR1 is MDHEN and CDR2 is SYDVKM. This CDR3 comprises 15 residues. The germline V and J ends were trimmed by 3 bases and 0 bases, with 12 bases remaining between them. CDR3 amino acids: CASSLPGTSSYEQYF. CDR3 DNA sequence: TGTGCCAGCAGTTTGCCCGGGACGTCCTCCTACGAGCAGTACTTC.

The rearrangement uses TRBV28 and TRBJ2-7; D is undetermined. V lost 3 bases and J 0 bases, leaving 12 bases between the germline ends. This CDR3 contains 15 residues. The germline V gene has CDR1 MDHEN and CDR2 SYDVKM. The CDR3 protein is CASSFGPGPSYEQYF. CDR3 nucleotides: TGTGCCAGCAGTTTTGGGCCAGGTCCCTCCTACGAGCAGTACTTC.

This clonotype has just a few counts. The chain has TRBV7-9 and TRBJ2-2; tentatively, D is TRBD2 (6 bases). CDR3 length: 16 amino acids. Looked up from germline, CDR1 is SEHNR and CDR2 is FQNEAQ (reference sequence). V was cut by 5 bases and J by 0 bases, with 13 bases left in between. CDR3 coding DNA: TGTGCCAGCAGCCCGATGGGCGGGGCGAACACCGGGGAGCTGTTTTTT. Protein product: CASSPMGGANTGELFF.

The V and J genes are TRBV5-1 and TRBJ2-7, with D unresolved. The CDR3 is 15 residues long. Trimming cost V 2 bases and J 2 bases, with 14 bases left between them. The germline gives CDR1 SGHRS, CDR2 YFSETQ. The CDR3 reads CASSFEGMETYEQYF. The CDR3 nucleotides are TGCGCCAGCAGCTTCGAAGGGATGGAAACCTACGAGCAGTACTTC.

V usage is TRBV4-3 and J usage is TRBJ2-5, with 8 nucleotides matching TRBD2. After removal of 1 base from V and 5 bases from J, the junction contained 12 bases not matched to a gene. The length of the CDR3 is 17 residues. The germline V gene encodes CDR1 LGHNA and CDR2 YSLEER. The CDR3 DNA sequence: TGCGCCAGCAGCCAAGCCAAAACTAGCGGTGACGCGGAGACCCAGTACTTC. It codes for CASSQAKTSGDAETQYF.

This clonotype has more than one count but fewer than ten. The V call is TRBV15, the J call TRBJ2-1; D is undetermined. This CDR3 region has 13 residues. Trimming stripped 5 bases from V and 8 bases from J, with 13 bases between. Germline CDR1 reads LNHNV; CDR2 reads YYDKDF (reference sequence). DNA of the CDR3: TGTGCCACCAGCGAAAATAGATTGTATGAGCAGTTCTTC. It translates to CATSENRLYEQFF.

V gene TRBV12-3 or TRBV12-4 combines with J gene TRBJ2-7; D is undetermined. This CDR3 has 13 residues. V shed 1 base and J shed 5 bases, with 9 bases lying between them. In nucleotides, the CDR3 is TGTGCCAGCAGTTTAGTGGGTGTCGACGAGCAGTACTTC. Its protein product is CASSLVGVDEQYF.

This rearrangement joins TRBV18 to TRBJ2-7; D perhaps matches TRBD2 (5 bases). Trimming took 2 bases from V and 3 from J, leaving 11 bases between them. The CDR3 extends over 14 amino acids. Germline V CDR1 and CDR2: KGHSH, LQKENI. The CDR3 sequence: CASSPDAGLYEQYF. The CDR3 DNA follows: TGTGCCAGCTCACCAGATGCGGGCCTCTACGAGCAGTACTTC.

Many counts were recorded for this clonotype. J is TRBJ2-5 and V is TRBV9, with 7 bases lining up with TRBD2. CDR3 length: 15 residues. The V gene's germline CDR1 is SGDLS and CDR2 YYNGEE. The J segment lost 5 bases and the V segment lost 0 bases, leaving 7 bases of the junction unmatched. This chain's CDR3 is CASSVVAGVAETQYF. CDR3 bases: TGTGCCAGCAGCGTAGTGGCGGGAGTGGCGGAGACCCAGTACTTC. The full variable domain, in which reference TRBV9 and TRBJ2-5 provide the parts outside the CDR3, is DSGVTQTPKHLITATGQRVTLRCSPRSGDLSVYWYQQSLDQGLQFLIQYYNGEERAKGNILERFSAQQFPDLHSELNLSSLELGDSALYFCASSVVAGVAETQYFGPGTRLLVL.

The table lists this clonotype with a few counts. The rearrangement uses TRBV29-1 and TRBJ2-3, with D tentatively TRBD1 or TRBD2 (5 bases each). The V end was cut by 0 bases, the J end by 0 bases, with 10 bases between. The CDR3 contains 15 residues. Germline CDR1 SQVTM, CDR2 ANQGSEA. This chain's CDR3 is CSVEDGGTSTDTQYF. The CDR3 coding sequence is TGCAGCGTTGAAGATGGTGGGACCAGCACAGATACGCAGTATTTT.

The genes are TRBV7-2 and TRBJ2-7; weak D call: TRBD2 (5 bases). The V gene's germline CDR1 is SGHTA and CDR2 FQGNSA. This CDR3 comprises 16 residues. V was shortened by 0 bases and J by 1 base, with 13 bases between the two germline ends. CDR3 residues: CASSLAPAPGSYEQYF. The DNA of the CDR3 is TGTGCCAGCAGCTTAGCGCCGGCTCCGGGGTCCTACGAGCAGTACTTC. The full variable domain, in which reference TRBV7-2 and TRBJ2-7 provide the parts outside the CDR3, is GAGVSQSPSNKVTEKGKDVELRCDPISGHTALYWYRQSLGQGLEFLIYFQGNSAPDKSGLPSDRFSAERTGGSVSTLTIQRTQQEDSAVYLCASSLAPAPGSYEQYFGPGTRLTVT.

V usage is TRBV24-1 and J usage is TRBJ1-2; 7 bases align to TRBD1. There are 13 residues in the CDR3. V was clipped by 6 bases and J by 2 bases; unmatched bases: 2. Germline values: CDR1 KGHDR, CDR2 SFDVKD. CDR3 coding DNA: TGTGCCACCAGTCGGGACAGCAACTATGGCTACACCTTC. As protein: CATSRDSNYGYTF.

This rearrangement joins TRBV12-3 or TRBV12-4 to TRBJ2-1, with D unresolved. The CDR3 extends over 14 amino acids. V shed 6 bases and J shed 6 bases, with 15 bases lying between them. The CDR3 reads CASSRKSWVNEQFF. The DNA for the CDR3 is TGTGCCAGCAGCCGAAAATCGTGGGTCAATGAGCAGTTCTTC.

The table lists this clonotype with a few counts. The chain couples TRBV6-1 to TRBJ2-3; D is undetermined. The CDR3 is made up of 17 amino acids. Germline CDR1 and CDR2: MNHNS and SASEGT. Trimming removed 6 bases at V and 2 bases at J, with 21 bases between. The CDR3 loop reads CASRPGPASGPTDTQYF. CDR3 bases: TGTGCCAGCAGACCCGGTCCCGCTTCGGGCCCCACAGATACGCAGTATTTT.

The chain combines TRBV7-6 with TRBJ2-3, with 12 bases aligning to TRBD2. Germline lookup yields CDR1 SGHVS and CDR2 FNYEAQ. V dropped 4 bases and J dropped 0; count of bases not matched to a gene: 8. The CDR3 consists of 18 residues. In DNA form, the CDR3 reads TGTGCCAGCAGCTCACTAGCGGGAGGAGAACTTAGCACAGATACGCAGTATTTT. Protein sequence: CASSSLAGGELSTDTQYF.

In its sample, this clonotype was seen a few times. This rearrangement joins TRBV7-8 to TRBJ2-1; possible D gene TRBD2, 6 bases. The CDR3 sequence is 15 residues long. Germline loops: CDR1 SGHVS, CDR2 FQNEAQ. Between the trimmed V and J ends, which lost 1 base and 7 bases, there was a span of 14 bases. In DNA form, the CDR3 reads TGTGCCAGCAGCTTAGTCACTAGCTTGGGTAATGAGCAGTTCTTC. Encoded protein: CASSLVTSLGNEQFF.

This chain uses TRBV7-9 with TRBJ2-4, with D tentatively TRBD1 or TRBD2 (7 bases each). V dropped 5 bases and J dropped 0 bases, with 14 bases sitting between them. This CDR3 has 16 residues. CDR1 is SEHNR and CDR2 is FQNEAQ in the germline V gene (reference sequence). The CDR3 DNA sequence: TGTGCCAGCAGCCCAGGGGGGGACATAGCCAAAAACATTCAGTACTTC. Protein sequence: CASSPGGDIAKNIQYF.

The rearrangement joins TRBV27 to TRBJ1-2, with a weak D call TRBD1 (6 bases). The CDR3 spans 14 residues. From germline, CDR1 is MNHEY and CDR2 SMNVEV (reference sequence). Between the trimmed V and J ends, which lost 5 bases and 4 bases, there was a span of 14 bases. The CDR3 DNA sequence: TGTGCCAGCAGTAAACAGGGTCGGGGCTATGGCTACACCTTC. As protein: CASSKQGRGYGYTF.

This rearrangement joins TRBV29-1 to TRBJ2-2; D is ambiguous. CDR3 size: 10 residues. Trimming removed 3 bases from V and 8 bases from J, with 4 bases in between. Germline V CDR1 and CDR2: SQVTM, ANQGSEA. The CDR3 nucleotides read TGCAGCGTTGACAGGGGGGAGCTGTTTTTT. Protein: CSVDRGELFF.

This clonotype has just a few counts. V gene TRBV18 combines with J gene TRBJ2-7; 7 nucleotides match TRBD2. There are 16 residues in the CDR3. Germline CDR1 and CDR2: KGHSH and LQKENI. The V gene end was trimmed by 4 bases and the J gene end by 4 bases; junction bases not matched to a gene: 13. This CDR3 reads CASSLRAGTGRYEQYF. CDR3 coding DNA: TGTGCCAGCTCACTTAGAGCGGGAACGGGAAGATACGAGCAGTACTTC. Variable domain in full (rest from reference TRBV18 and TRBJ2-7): NAGVMQNPRHLVRRRGQEARLRCSPMKGHSHVYWYRQLPEEGLKFMVYLQKENIIDESGMPKERFSAEFPKEGPSILRIQQVVRGDSAAYFCASSLRAGTGRYEQYFGPGTRLTVT.